This T cell receptor (beta chain) comes out of a study of blood T cell repertoires in COVID-19. In the study overall: Donors in the United States, Italy and Spain gave samples during acute or convalescent COVID-19. The analysed material was cDNA or gDNA that came from T cells, B-cell-depleted T cells, or PBMCs.

Germline V CDR1 and CDR2: SQVTM, ANQGSEA. CDR3 length: 14 residues. The V and J ends lost 4 bases and 7 bases, in that order; junction bases with no gene match: 7. Original processing methods: Researchers report that nucleated cell counts were estimated from reference gene primer amplification. Only in-frame clones appear in the TCRdb table, and some are missing; sequencing was by immunoSEQ multiplex PCR. V and J calls and clone size follow that table, whereas D and trimming were derived from the DNA. Among tens of thousands of clones listed, around 78% were seen once. The chain employs TRBV29-1 and TRBJ1-6; 7 positions match TRBD1. This TCR was sampled from a human donor in a cohort sampled during active COVID-19. The sequencing sample was made of peripheral blood. The CDR3 protein is CSVVFGTENSPLHF. The DNA for the CDR3 is TGCAGCGTTGTTTTCGGGACAGAGAATTCACCCCTCCACTTT.